A single sample gave rise to the 24 T cell receptor beta chains below, sequenced in a study of shared clonotypes between healthy human individuals. TCRdb keeps only in-frame clones here, not all; method: immunoSEQ multiplex PCR. The table records roughly 500,000 clones, more than 75% of them present only once. Sequenced input: PBMCs. The receptors originated from a woman in her forties in good health. Some clones in this sample may be carry-over from other donors' samples.

The chain uses TRBV28 and TRBJ2-5; weak D call: TRBD2 (5 bases). CDR1 is MDHEN and CDR2 is SYDVKM in the germline V gene. The CDR3 has 18 residues. The ends were cut back, 6 bases at V and 5 bases at J, with 28 bases in the middle. The CDR3 reads CASSHDALLRAGWETQYF. In DNA, the CDR3 is TGTGCCAGCAGCCACGACGCTTTATTACGGGCGGGTTGGGAGACCCAGTACTTC.

The chain carries TRBV7-9 and TRBJ2-2, with D unclear. Germline assignment: CDR1 SEHNR and CDR2 FQNEAQ (reference sequence). V lost 6 bases, J lost 3 bases, and 8 bases lay in between. This CDR3 has 13 amino acids. The CDR3 spells CASSPSYTGELFF. CDR3 coding DNA: TGTGCCAGCAGTCCGTCCTACACCGGGGAGCTGTTTTTT.

This CDR3 reads CASSGAFAGQETQYF. The DNA of the CDR3 is TGTGCCAGCAGTGGGGCATTCGCGGGACAAGAGACCCAGTACTTC. The chain employs TRBV6-1 and TRBJ2-5; the D gene is possibly TRBD2 (6 bases). V was cut by 4 bases and J by 2 bases, with 14 bases left in between. The CDR3 is made up of 15 amino acids. Germline V gene lookup returns CDR1 MNHNS and CDR2 SASEGT.

V gene TRBV18 combines with J gene TRBJ2-5, with a tentative D call TRBD2 (5 bases). The CDR3 loop spans 16 amino acids. CDR1 and CDR2 from the germline V gene are KGHSH and LQKENI. Deletions cut 3 bases from V and 2 bases from J, with 16 bases between. The CDR3 region is CASSPERSSGQETQYF. The CDR3 DNA is TGTGCCAGCTCACCGGAGCGGAGCTCGGGGCAAGAGACCCAGTACTTC.

The chain combines TRBV2 with TRBJ2-7; D is ambiguous. This CDR3 spans 12 amino acids. Trimming left V 3 bases short and J 2 bases short, with 5 bases between. CDR1 and CDR2 from the germline V gene are SNHLY and FYNNEI. The CDR3 sequence is CASSDRTYEQYF. Here the CDR3 DNA reads TGTGCCAGCAGTGATCGTACCTACGAGCAGTACTTC.

In this sample, this clone turned up a few times. V is TRBV30 and J is TRBJ1-5; D gene unclear. V lost 0 bases and J lost 7, with 7 bases in between. CDR3 size: 12 residues. Germline V CDR1 and CDR2: GTSNPN, SVGIG (reference sequence). The chain's CDR3 is CAWSVQNQPQHF. Written as DNA, the CDR3 is TGTGCCTGGAGTGTTCAAAACCAGCCCCAGCATTTT.

Points on this clone: Other DNA sequences of this sample code for an identical CDR3. The genes are TRBV9 and TRBJ2-3, with TRBD1 matching 8 bases. CDR3 length: 14 residues. The V gene's germline CDR1 is SGDLS and CDR2 YYNGEE. V shed 0 bases, J shed 3 bases, and the junction held 0 bases outside the gene matches. CDR3 region: CASSVGTGTDTQYF. The CDR3, as DNA: TGTGCCAGCAGCGTAGGGACAGGGACAGATACGCAGTATTTT. The full variable domain, completed using reference TRBV9 and TRBJ2-3, is DSGVTQTPKHLITATGQRVTLRCSPRSGDLSVYWYQQSLDQGLQFLIQYYNGEERAKGNILERFSAQQFPDLHSELNLSSLELGDSALYFCASSVGTGTDTQYFGPGTRLTVL.

This clone is a singleton in its sample. This chain links TRBV19 with TRBJ1-5; TRBD1 might be the D (5 bases). The CDR3 extends over 14 amino acids. Germline V gene data show CDR1 as LNHDA and CDR2 as SQIVND (reference sequence). V lost 6 bases, J lost 5 bases, and 14 bases lay in between. CDR3 DNA sequence: TGTGCCAGTAGGGGGTCCAGGGATTATCAGCCCCAGCATTTT. Protein sequence: CASRGSRDYQPQHF.

This clone was detected only a few times. The gene calls are TRBV18 and TRBJ2-7, with D possibly being TRBD1 (5 bases). This CDR3 contains 13 residues. Trimming cost V 4 bases and J 4 bases, with 11 bases left between them. The germline CDR1 and CDR2 sequences are KGHSH and LQKENI. The CDR3 spells CASSLGRGYEQYF. The CDR3 DNA reads as TGTGCCAGCTCACTAGGTAGGGGATACGAGCAGTACTTC.

The rearrangement uses TRBV15 and TRBJ2-3; TRBD2 is a possible D gene (5 bases). V lost 8 bases to trimming and J lost 2 bases, with 14 bases between them. The CDR3 is 14 residues long. Germline assignment: CDR1 LNHNV and CDR2 YYDKDF (reference sequence). The CDR3 protein is CATGRTPLTDTQYF. DNA for the CDR3: TGTGCCACCGGACGGACTCCCCTCACAGATACGCAGTATTTT.

The chain combines TRBV4-1 with TRBJ2-5; D is unclear. Germline CDR1 is MGHRA and CDR2 is YSYEKL. V gave up 0 bases and J gave up 1 base, with 12 bases separating them. The CDR3 runs to 16 residues. CDR3 nucleotide sequence: TGCGCCAGCAGCCAAGATGGTAGGGCCTCCCAAGAGACCCAGTACTTC. Its protein is CASSQDGRASQETQYF.

This clone was seen only a few times. The V and J genes are TRBV27 and TRBJ2-5, with D unresolved. V was shortened by 5 bases and J by 2 bases, with 12 bases between the two germline ends. Per germline, CDR1 MNHEY and CDR2 SMNVEV (reference sequence). CDR3 length: 14 residues. CDR3 sequence: CASSPPDLQETQYF. The DNA of the CDR3 is TGTGCCAGCAGTCCACCCGACTTACAAGAGACCCAGTACTTC.

The rearrangement uses TRBV29-1 and TRBJ2-1, with 8 bases lining up with TRBD1. The CDR3 covers 15 residues. Unmatched junction bases numbered 10, after V lost 4 bases and J lost 5 bases. Germline lookup yields CDR1 SQVTM and CDR2 ANQGSEA. The CDR3 DNA follows: TGCAGCGTTGGGACCGGGACAGGTGACCACAATGAGCAGTTCTTC. Translating it yields CSVGTGTGDHNEQFF.

This clone has a single count. The chain employs TRBV2 and TRBJ2-5, with D maybe TRBD1 (5 bases). This CDR3 is 14 amino acids long. The germline V and J ends were trimmed by 5 bases and 0 bases, with 10 bases remaining between them. Germline V gene sequence: CDR1 SNHLY, CDR2 FYNNEI. CDR3 region: CASSNPGYQETQYF. The CDR3 nucleotides read TGTGCCAGCAGTAATCCAGGGTACCAAGAGACCCAGTACTTC.

About this clone: The junction departs from the called germline gene at one end, perhaps through a read error. This chain uses TRBV30 with TRBJ2-3; 7 positions match TRBD2. This CDR3 comprises 16 residues. From germline, CDR1 is GTSNPN and CDR2 SVGIG (reference sequence). The CDR3 nucleotides are TGTGCCTGGAGTGTGGGGGGGAGGGCCAGCACAGATACGCAGTATTTC. This sequence encodes CAWSVGGRASTDTQYF.

The chain employs TRBV19 and TRBJ2-2; the D is unclear. V lost 3 bases, J lost 8 bases, and 4 bases lay in between. Germline V lookup: CDR1 LNHDA, CDR2 SQIVND (reference sequence). The length of the CDR3 is 11 residues. The chain's CDR3 is CASSMDGELFF. The CDR3 DNA reads as TGTGCCAGTAGTATGGATGGGGAGCTGTTTTTT.

This chain uses TRBV5-5 with TRBJ1-5; the match to TRBD1 covers 9 bases. The germline gives CDR1 SGHKS, CDR2 YYEKEE (reference sequence). J lost 3 bases, V lost 2 bases, and 3 bases had no gene match. CDR3 length equals 15 residues. The CDR3 DNA is TGTGCCAGCAGCTTATGGACAGGGGACAATCAGCCCCAGCATTTT. This codes for CASSLWTGDNQPQHF.

This clone was observed at least ten times. The same CDR3 arises from other DNA sequences in this sample as well. V gene TRBV29-1 combines with J gene TRBJ2-7; D remains ambiguous. Trimming removed 4 bases from V and 0 bases from J, with 7 bases in between. The germline V gene encodes CDR1 SQVTM and CDR2 ANQGSEA. The CDR3 extends over 12 amino acids. The DNA for the CDR3 is TGCAGCGTTGTAGGCAGCTCCTACGAGCAGTACTTC. Translating it yields CSVVGSSYEQYF.

This clone was observed many times. This rearrangement joins TRBV6-1 to TRBJ2-2; 8 bases are shared with TRBD2. CDR1 is MNHNS and CDR2 is SASEGT in the germline V gene. The trim removed 7 bases at V and 0 bases at J, leaving 1 base unmatched. The CDR3 is 14 amino acids. Written as DNA, the CDR3 is TGTGCCAGCATTAGCGGGACGAACACCGGGGAGCTGTTTTTT. Translating gives CASISGTNTGELFF.

The rearrangement links TRBV13 to TRBJ2-7; 11 bases line up with TRBD2. Per the germline V gene, CDR1 is PRHDT and CDR2 is FYEKMQ (reference sequence). V gave up 1 base and J gave up 2 bases; unmatched junction bases: 4. This CDR3 is built from 16 residues. Here the CDR3 reads CASSLAPGLAAYEQYF. CDR3 in DNA: TGTGCCAGCAGCTTAGCCCCGGGACTAGCGGCCTACGAGCAGTACTTC. The full variable domain, its missing parts supplied by reference TRBV13 and TRBJ2-7, is AAGVIQSPRHLIKEKRETATLKCYPIPRHDTVYWYQQGPGQDPQFLISFYEKMQSDKGSIPDRFSAQQFSDYHSELNMSSLELGDSALYFCASSLAPGLAAYEQYFGPGTRLTVT.

This clone was seen many times. This chain joins TRBV7-2 and TRBJ2-1, with D uncertain. This CDR3 contains 15 residues. V lost 2 bases, J lost 2 bases, and 10 bases lay in between. Germline values: CDR1 SGHTA, CDR2 FQGNSA. CDR3 in DNA: TGTGCCAGCAGCTTACCTCGCCGGACCTACAATGAGCAGTTCTTC. It is translated as CASSLPRRTYNEQFF.

This chain links TRBV5-1 with TRBJ1-1; 8 positions match TRBD1. CDR3 length: 15 amino acids. Germline CDR1 reads SGHRS; CDR2 reads YFSETQ. The junction had 7 bases not matched to a gene; V was cut back by 4 bases and J by 2 bases. CDR3 region: CASSVGQEVNTEAFF. The CDR3 DNA is TGCGCCAGCAGCGTGGGACAGGAGGTAAACACTGAAGCTTTCTTT.

The genes are TRBV14 and TRBJ1-1; D unresolved. Germline V gives CDR1 SGHDN, CDR2 FVKESK. V was cut by 6 bases and J by 3 bases, with 17 bases left in between. The CDR3 has 15 residues. The CDR3 DNA sequence: TGTGCCAGCAGTCGCTTGGGGTATGAGGACACTGAAGCTTTCTTT. This sequence encodes CASSRLGYEDTEAFF. The full variable domain, rest sourced from reference TRBV14 and TRBJ1-1, is EAGVTQFPSHSVIEKGQTVTLRCDPISGHDNLYWYRRVMGKEIKFLLHFVKESKQDESGMPNNRFLAERTGGTYSTLKVQPAELEDSGVYFCASSRLGYEDTEAFFGQGTRLTVV.

The V call is TRBV21-1, the J call TRBJ2-2. TRBV21-1 is marked as a pseudogene. The CDR3 runs to 21 residues. CDR3 sequence reads: CASSPDLGKIAELPNTGELFF. As DNA, the CDR3 is TGTGCCAGCAGCCCCGACCTAGGGAAGATAGCAGAACTACCGAACACCGGGGAGCTGTTTTTT.